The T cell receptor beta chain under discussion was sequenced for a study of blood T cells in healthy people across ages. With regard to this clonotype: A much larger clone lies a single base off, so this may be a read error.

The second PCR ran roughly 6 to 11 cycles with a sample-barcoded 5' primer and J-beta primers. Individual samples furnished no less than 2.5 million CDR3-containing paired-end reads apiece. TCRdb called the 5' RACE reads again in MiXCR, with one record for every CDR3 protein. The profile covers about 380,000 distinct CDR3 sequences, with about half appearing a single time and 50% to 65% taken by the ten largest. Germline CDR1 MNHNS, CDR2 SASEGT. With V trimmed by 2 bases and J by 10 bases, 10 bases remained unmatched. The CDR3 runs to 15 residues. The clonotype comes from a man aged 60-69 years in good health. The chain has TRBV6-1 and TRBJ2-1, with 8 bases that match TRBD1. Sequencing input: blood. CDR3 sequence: CASSEYGTGSYEQFF. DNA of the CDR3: TGTGCCAGCAGTGAATACGGGACAGGTTCCTACGAGCAGTTCTTC.